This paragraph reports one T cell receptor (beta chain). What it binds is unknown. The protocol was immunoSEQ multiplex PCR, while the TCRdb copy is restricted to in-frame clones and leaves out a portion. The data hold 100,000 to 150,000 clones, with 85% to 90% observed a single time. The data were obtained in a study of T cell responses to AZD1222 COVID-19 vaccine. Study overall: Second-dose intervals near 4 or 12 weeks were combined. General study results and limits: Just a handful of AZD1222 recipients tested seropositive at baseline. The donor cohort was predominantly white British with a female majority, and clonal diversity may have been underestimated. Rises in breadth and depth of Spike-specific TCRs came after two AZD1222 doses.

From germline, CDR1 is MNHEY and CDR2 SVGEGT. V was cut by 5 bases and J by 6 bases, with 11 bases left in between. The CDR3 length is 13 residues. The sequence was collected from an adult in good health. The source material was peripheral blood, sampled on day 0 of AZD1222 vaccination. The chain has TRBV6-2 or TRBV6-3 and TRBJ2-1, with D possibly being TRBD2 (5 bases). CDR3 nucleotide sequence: TGTGCCAGCAGTCTCATAGCGAGCAATGAGCAGTTCTTC. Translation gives CASSLIASNEQFF.